This TCR beta chain is from a study of blood T cell repertoires in COVID-19. Losses at the gene ends were 4 bases for V and 9 bases for J; bases not matched to a gene: 9. The CDR3 extends over 14 amino acids. Germline values: CDR1 KGHSH, CDR2 LQKENI. The repertoire was sequenced with immunoSEQ multiplex PCR; TCRdb's copy has only in-frame clones and lacks some. Among about 440,000 clones listed, approximately 90% were seen once. The TCR comes from a woman in her forties or fifties with COVID-19, enrolled during active disease. The V and J genes are TRBV18 and TRBJ2-3; 8 nucleotides match TRBD2. Sequencing input: peripheral blood. CDR3 in amino acids: CASSLAGGPETQYF. The CDR3 bases are TGTGCCAGCTCACTCGCGGGGGGTCCGGAGACGCAGTATTTT.